This T cell receptor beta chain derives from a study of memory B cells and T cells in multiple sclerosis. The method was immunoSEQ multiplex PCR; TCRdb's version includes in-frame clones alone and lacks a portion of them. The sample lists fewer than 15,000 clones, about 70% occurring once. CDR1 and CDR2 (germline): MNHEY, SVGAGI. This CDR3 region has 13 residues. With 2 bases removed from V and 8 bases from J, the gap between germline ends came to 12 bases. The sequence came from a human donor with multiple sclerosis. The sequencing sample was made of memory (CD45RO+) CD4+ T cells from blood. The V and J genes are TRBV6-5 and TRBJ1-2; D is undetermined. CDR3 protein: CASSYEGIEGYTF. The CDR3 region has the DNA TGTGCCAGCAGTTACGAGGGAATCGAGGGCTACACCTTC.